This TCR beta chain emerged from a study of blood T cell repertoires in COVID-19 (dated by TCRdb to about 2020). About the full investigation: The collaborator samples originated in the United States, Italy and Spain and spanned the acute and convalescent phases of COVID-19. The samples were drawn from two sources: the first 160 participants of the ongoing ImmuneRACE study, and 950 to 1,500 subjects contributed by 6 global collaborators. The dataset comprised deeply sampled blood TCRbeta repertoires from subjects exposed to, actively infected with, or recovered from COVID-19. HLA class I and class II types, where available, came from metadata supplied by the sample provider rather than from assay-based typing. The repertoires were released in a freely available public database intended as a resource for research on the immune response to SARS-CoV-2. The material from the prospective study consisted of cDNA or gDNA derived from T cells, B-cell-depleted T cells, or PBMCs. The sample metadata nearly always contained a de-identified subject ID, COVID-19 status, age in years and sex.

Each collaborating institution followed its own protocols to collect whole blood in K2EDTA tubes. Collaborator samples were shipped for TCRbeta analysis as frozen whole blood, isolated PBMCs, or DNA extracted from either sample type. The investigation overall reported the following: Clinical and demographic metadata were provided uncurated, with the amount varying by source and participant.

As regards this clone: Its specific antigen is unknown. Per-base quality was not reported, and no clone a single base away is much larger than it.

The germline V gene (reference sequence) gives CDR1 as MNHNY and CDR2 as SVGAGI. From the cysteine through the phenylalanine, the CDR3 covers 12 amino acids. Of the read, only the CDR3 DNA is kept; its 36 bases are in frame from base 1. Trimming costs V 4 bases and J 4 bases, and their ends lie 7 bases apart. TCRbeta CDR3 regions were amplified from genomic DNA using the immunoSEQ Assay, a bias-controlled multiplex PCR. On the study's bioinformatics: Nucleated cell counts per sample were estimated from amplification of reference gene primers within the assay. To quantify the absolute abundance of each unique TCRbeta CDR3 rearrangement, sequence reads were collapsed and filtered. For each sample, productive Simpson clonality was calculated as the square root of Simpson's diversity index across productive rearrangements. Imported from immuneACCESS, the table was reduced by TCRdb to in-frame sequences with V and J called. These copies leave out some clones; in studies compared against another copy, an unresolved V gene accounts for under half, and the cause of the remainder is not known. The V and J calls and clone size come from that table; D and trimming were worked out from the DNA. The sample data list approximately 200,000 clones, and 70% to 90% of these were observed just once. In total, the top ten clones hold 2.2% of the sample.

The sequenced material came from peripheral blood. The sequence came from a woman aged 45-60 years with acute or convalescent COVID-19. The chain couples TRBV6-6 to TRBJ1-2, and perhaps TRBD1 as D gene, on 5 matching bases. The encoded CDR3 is CASSLDIYGYTF. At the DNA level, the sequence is TGTGCCAGCAGTTTGGACATCTATGGCTACACCTTC.